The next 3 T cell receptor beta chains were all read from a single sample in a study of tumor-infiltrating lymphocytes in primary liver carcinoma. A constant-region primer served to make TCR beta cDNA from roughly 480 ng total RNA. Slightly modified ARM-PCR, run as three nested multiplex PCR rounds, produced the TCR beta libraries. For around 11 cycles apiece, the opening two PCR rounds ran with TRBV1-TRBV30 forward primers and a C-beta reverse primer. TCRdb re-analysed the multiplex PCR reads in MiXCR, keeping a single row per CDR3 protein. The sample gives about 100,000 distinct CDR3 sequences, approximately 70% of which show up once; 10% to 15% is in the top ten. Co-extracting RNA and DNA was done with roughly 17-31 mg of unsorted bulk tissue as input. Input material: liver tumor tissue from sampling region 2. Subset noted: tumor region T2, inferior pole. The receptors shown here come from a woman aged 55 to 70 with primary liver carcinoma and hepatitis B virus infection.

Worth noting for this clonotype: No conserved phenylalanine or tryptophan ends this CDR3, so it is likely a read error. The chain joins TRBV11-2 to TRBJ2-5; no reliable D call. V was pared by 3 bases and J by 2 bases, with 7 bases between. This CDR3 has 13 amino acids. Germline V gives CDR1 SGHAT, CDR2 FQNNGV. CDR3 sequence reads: CASSFVVQETQYL. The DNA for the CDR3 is TGTGCCAGCAGCTTCGTGGTGCAAGAGACCCAGTACCTC.

CDR3 protein: CASSLSAGGAPYEQYF. In DNA form, the CDR3 reads TGTGCCAGCAGCTTATCGGCAGGGGGCGCCCCTTACGAGCAGTACTTC. The chain has TRBV7-9 and TRBJ2-7; 8 bases agree with TRBD1. This CDR3 has 16 residues. Germline CDR1 reads SEHNR; CDR2 reads FQNEAQ (reference sequence). The ends lost 2 bases at V and 4 bases at J; junction bases unmatched: 10.

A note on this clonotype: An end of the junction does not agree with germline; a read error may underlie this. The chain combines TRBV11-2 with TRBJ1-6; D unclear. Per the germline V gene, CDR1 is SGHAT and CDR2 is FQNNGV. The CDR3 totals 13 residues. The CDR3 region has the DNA TGTGTCAGCAGCTTTGTAACGAATTCACCCCTACACTTT. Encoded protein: CVSSFVTNSPLHF.